The following is a T cell receptor (beta chain) sequence with its context. Its target is unknown. The entry originates in a study of a mutant IDH1 vaccine in newly diagnosed glioma. About the research overall: Sex among treated patients split about 62% male, roughly 40% female; mean age was about 40 years. Week 35 held visit V12, while week 47 held visit V13.

Indicated time point: week 47, end of study. Alongside topical imiquimod, each dose of vaccine comprised 300 ug of mutant IDH1 20-mer peptide. This CDR3 has 16 residues. CDR1 and CDR2 (germline): GTSNPN, SVGIG (reference sequence). Trimming took 7 bases from V and 0 from J, leaving 21 bases between them. Study findings and constraints: Pseudoprogression seemed unrelated to changes in top peripheral T cell clonotypes.

Measured with immunoSEQ multiplex PCR; TCRdb has only the in-frame clones, and not every one. The data show around 53,000 clones, less than 85% seen once. The V and J genes are TRBV30 and TRBJ1-1; D is possibly TRBD1 (6 bases). The specimen was PBMCs, collected from a glioma patient whose treatment included an IDH1 peptide vaccine. This TCR was sampled from a woman aged 25 to 39 with glioma. Some clones in this sample may be carry-over from other donors' samples. The CDR3 is CASSYSGALMNTEAFF. In DNA form, the CDR3 reads TGTGCCTCTTCGTATTCGGGGGCTCTCATGAACACTGAAGCTTTCTTT.